The 11 T cell receptor beta chains reported below all come from one sample, sequenced in a study of beta chain features in type 1 diabetes. These TCRs are of unknown antigen specificity. Points from the study as a whole: The study found moderately but significantly shorter TCRB CDR3s in all four CD4+ subsets of Type 1 diabetes patients.

Expressed TCRB transcripts got sequenced, as all isolated RNA was reverse transcribed. TCRdb keeps only in-frame clones here, not all; method: immunoSEQ multiplex PCR. Of approximately 160,000 clones in the sample, around 63% were seen once. Sample: naive CD4+ T cells from blood. These receptors were taken from a young man with type 1 diabetes.

The chain combines TRBV18 with TRBJ2-1; 7 bases match TRBD1. V gave up 5 bases and J gave up 4 bases; unmatched junction bases: 5. This CDR3 comprises 14 residues. CDR1 is KGHSH and CDR2 is LQKENI in the germline V gene. This CDR3 is CASSFGQEYNEQFF. The CDR3 nucleotides are TGTGCCAGCTCATTCGGACAGGAGTACAATGAGCAGTTCTTC.

The chain carries TRBV29-1 and TRBJ1-2; D possibly corresponds to TRBD1 (6 bases). With 4 bases removed from V and 5 bases from J, the gap between germline ends came to 14 bases. Germline V CDR1 and CDR2: SQVTM, ANQGSEA. There are 13 residues in the CDR3. CDR3 sequence reads: CSVVQGRGYGYTF. Here the CDR3 DNA reads TGCAGCGTTGTCCAGGGGCGAGGGTATGGCTACACCTTC.

Of note for this clone: At one end the junction does not follow the germline gene, possibly because of a read error. The chain links TRBV9 to TRBJ2-3; 7 bases are shared with TRBD2. This CDR3 has 15 amino acids. The V gene's germline CDR1 is SGDLS and CDR2 YYNGEE. The CDR3 protein is CASSVAATSIDTQYF. CDR3 in DNA: TGTGCCAGCAGCGTAGCTGCGACTAGCATAGATACGCAGTATTTT.

This rearrangement joins TRBV25-1 to TRBJ2-6; a weak D match, TRBD1 (6 bases). Trimming removed 4 bases from V and 4 bases from J, with 17 bases in between. Germline CDR1 is MGHDK and CDR2 is SYGVNS. This CDR3 spans 17 amino acids. The CDR3 reads CASSGRDNAIGANVLTF. The CDR3 region has the DNA TGTGCCAGCAGTGGCCGGGACAACGCTATCGGGGCCAACGTCCTGACTTTC.

The V call is TRBV9, the J call TRBJ2-5; unclear D gene. CDR3 size: 13 residues. V lost 0 bases, J lost 4 bases, and 7 bases lay in between. Germline loops: CDR1 SGDLS, CDR2 YYNGEE. The DNA of the CDR3 is TGTGCCAGCAGCGTAGGGACCAGAGAGACCCAGTACTTC. It codes for CASSVGTRETQYF.

V and J are TRBV6-5 and TRBJ2-7; D not resolved. The CDR3 loop spans 11 amino acids. V dropped 6 bases and J dropped 3 bases, with 6 bases sitting between them. The germline V gene has CDR1 MNHEY and CDR2 SVGAGI. The CDR3 sequence: CASSLIYEQYF. The CDR3 coding sequence is TGTGCCAGCAGCCTTATCTACGAGCAGTACTTC.

V usage is TRBV11-2 and J usage is TRBJ2-1; no definite D call. Germline assignment: CDR1 SGHAT and CDR2 FQNNGV. CDR3 length equals 16 residues. Trimming pared 3 bases from V and 0 bases from J, leaving 12 bases between. DNA for the CDR3: TGTGCCAGCAGCTTGGTTAGCCCAAGCTCCTACAATGAGCAGTTCTTC. It yields the protein CASSLVSPSSYNEQFF. Variable domain in full (rest from reference TRBV11-2 and TRBJ2-1): EAGVAQSPRYKIIEKRQSVAFWCNPISGHATLYWYQQILGQGPKLLIQFQNNGVVDDSQLPKDRFSAERLKGVDSTLKIQPAKLEDSAVYLCASSLVSPSSYNEQFFGPGTRLTVL.

This rearrangement joins TRBV25-1 to TRBJ2-2; 7 nucleotides line up with TRBD2. Germline assignment: CDR1 MGHDK and CDR2 SYGVNS. The junction had 11 bases not matched to a gene; V was cut back by 8 bases and J by 5 bases. The CDR3 spans 15 residues. Here the CDR3 DNA reads TGTGCCAGCCGAACCGGGACTATCGGGACCGGGGAGCTGTTTTTT. This encodes CASRTGTIGTGELFF.

As DNA, the CDR3 is TGTGTCATAGGAAGGGGACCTCCTTACGAGCAGTACTTC. This encodes CVIGRGPPYEQYF. The J gene is TRBJ2-7, the V gene TRBV10-3, with D perhaps given as TRBD1 or TRBD2 (5 bases each). The germline gives CDR1 ENHRY, CDR2 SYGVKD. The CDR3 runs 13 residues.

This clone was observed a handful of times. CDR3 bases: TGCAGCGTTGAAAGTTGGCAAAAGAACACCGGGGAGCTGTTTTTT. Protein: CSVESWQKNTGELFF. The chain combines TRBV29-1 with TRBJ2-2; D ambiguous. CDR3 length equals 15 residues. In germline, CDR1 is SQVTM, CDR2 ANQGSEA. The V gene lost 2 bases and the J gene lost 1 base, with 11 bases spanning the gap.

The gene calls are TRBV30 and TRBJ2-3; D is undetermined. Trimming left V 2 bases short and J 2 bases short, with 8 bases between. The germline V gene has CDR1 GTSNPN and CDR2 SVGIG (reference sequence). This CDR3 is built from 13 residues. For the CDR3, the DNA is TGTGCCTGGAGTTTAGGGTACACAGATACGCAGTATTTT. Amino acid sequence: CAWSLGYTDTQYF.